The T cell receptor (beta chain) described here comes from a study of blood T cell repertoires in COVID-19. Study at large: The United States, Italy and Spain provided the acute and convalescent COVID-19 samples. Sources were T cells, B-cell-depleted T cells, or PBMCs; the material itself was cDNA or gDNA.

Seattle researchers signed up patients amid active infection and tracked them longitudinally. The V end was cut by 2 bases, the J end by 10 bases, with 12 bases between. Per the germline V gene, CDR1 is KGHSH and CDR2 is LQKENI. CDR3 length: 13 residues. In the study's own analysis: Scientists estimated how many nucleated cells there were by amplifying reference gene primers. The data were produced by immunoSEQ multiplex PCR, yet TCRdb's version contains in-frame clones alone and is incomplete. V, J and clone size are those of that table, while D and trimming were read from the DNA. The sample lists about 150,000 clones, around four fifths occurring once.

The chain uses TRBV18 and TRBJ1-5; D is ambiguous. This clonotype was sampled from a woman of 80 years or more with COVID-19, enrolled during active disease. Input material: peripheral blood. The CDR3 reads CASSPEELSPQHF. The CDR3 DNA is TGTGCCAGCTCACCAGAGGAACTTTCACCCCAGCATTTT.